Listed here are 18 T cell receptor beta chains from one sample, sequenced in a study of T-cell memory formation after mild COVID-19. TCRdb redid the calling of the 5' RACE reads with MiXCR, one entry per CDR3 protein. The sample yields some 180,000 distinct CDR3 sequences, over 10% seen once. Sequenced material: PBMCs or a T cell subset sorted from them (not recorded which). These receptors were collected from a man younger than 30 who had mild COVID-19 (a few samples of this study predate the infection). Cell type and time point are not known.

This clonotype was observed a handful of times. The chain is built from TRBV12-3 or TRBV12-4 and TRBJ1-5; D might be TRBD1 (6 bases). Trimming pared 3 bases from V and 4 bases from J, leaving 19 bases between. This CDR3 contains 17 residues. CDR3 nucleotide sequence: TGTGCCAGCAGTTTGGGGGGGCAGTGGGACGGTAATCAGCCCCAGCATTTT. It codes for CASSLGGQWDGNQPQHF.

This clonotype was seen many times. The chain is built from TRBV5-1 and TRBJ2-1, with 14 bases identical to TRBD2. V dropped 4 bases and J dropped 7; count of bases not matched to a gene: 7. Germline loops: CDR1 SGHRS, CDR2 YFSETQ. The length of the CDR3 is 16 residues. CDR3 residues: CASSLGLAGALNEQFF. CDR3 coding DNA: TGCGCCAGCAGCCTGGGACTAGCGGGGGCGCTGAATGAGCAGTTCTTC.

In this sample, this clonotype turned up a few times. The V call is TRBV3-1, the J call TRBJ2-7; possibly TRBD1 for D (6 bases). CDR3 length: 15 amino acids. Deletions cut 3 bases from V and 4 bases from J, with 16 bases between. CDR1 and CDR2 from the germline V gene are LGHDT and YNNKEL (reference sequence). The CDR3 DNA reads TGTGCCAGCAGCCAGGGGAAAAGGGACAAATACGAGCAGTACGTC. This encodes CASSQGKRDKYEQYV.

The chain has TRBV10-1 and TRBJ2-1; unclear D gene. CDR1 is WNHNN, CDR2 SYGVQD, per germline (reference sequence). Trimming shortened V by 5 bases and J by 4 bases, and 6 bases separated the two germline ends. The CDR3 runs 12 residues. Here the CDR3 DNA reads TGCGCCAGCAGTAGGTATTACAATGAGCAGTTCTTC. It yields the protein CASSRYYNEQFF.

The V call is TRBV6-5, the J call TRBJ1-2; 8 nucleotides agree with TRBD1. V lost 0 bases, J lost 8 bases, and 8 bases stayed unmatched. Germline V gives CDR1 MNHEY, CDR2 SVGAGI. The CDR3 runs 15 residues. CDR3 DNA sequence: TGTGCCAGCAGTTACTCGGGCCAGGGGGCACAGGGCTACACCTTC. It translates to CASSYSGQGAQGYTF.

This clonotype occurred a few times. The V gene is TRBV21-1, the J gene TRBJ2-5. TRBV21-1 is described as a pseudogene. CDR3 length equals 9 residues. CDR3 region: CARGETQYF. The CDR3, as DNA: TGTGCCAGAGGGGAGACCCAGTACTTC.

This clonotype was counted a few times. The rearrangement joins TRBV12-3 or TRBV12-4 to TRBJ2-2; 7 bases map to TRBD1. With V trimmed by 6 bases and J by 6 bases, 7 bases remained unmatched. The CDR3 consists of 14 residues. This CDR3 is CASSRQGFAGELFF. CDR3 DNA: TGTGCCAGCAGCCGACAGGGTTTCGCCGGGGAGCTGTTTTTT.

The V and J genes are TRBV5-1 and TRBJ1-4; weak D call: TRBD1 (6 bases). CDR3 size: 15 residues. V shed 3 bases and J shed 3 bases, with 12 bases lying between them. Germline V gene data show CDR1 as SGHRS and CDR2 as YFSETQ. CDR3 coding DNA: TGCGCCAGCAGCTGGCAGCGGGGGCCTAATGAAAAACTGTTTTTT. It codes for CASSWQRGPNEKLFF.

As for this clonotype: The germline gene is not matched at one end of the junction; a read error may be the cause. V gene TRBV7-2 combines with J gene TRBJ1-2; D unresolved. In germline, CDR1 is SGHTA, CDR2 FQGNSA. The CDR3 extends over 15 amino acids. CDR3 in DNA: TGTGCCAGCAGCGTAGGTTTTGCGGCTAACTATGGCTATACCTTC. The encoded protein is CASSVGFAANYGYTF.

The rearrangement joins TRBV6-2 or TRBV6-3 to TRBJ2-7, with D tentatively TRBD1 (6 bases). Germline CDR1 reads MNHEY; CDR2 reads SVGEGT. The CDR3 spans 13 residues. The V end lost 10 bases, the J end lost 6 bases, and 19 bases lay between the germline ends. CDR3 protein: CATRDTISLEQYF. The CDR3 DNA reads as TGTGCCACCCGGGACACGATCTCTCTCGAGCAGTACTTC.

Only a few counts were recorded for this clonotype. The rearrangement joins TRBV21-1 to TRBJ1-2; TRBD1, the D gene given by the table, was not confirmed from the DNA. TRBV21-1 represents a pseudogene. CDR3 length: 11 amino acids. The CDR3 nucleotides are TGTGCCAGCAGAGGTCGGGACGGCTACACCTTC. Residues: CASRGRDGYTF.

This clonotype was seen only a few times. This rearrangement joins TRBV12-3 or TRBV12-4 to TRBJ2-7; TRBD1 matches 7 bases. Trimming removed 6 bases from V and 5 bases from J; junction bases left unmatched: 4. This CDR3 is built from 12 residues. The chain's CDR3 is CASRSTGNEQYF. Here the CDR3 DNA reads TGTGCCAGCAGGTCGACAGGGAACGAGCAGTACTTC.

This chain connects TRBV2 to TRBJ2-3, with D possibly being TRBD1 or TRBD2 (6 bases each). Germline CDR1 is SNHLY and CDR2 is FYNNEI. This CDR3 is 14 amino acids long. V lost 7 bases, J lost 1 base, and 12 bases lay in between. DNA for the CDR3: TGTGCCAGCAAATACGGGGGCGGCACAGATACGCAGTATTTT. Its protein product is CASKYGGGTDTQYF.

A few counts support this clonotype. This chain joins TRBV5-1 and TRBJ2-3; the D is unclear. This CDR3 comprises 12 residues. The ends were cut back, 5 bases at V and 8 bases at J, with 12 bases in the middle. CDR1 SGHRS and CDR2 YFSETQ come from the germline V gene. Here the CDR3 reads CASRGSSSTQYF. CDR3 coding DNA: TGCGCCAGCAGAGGTTCCTCGTCTACGCAGTATTTT. Full variable domain (remainder filled in from reference TRBV5-1 and TRBJ2-3): KAGVTQTPRYLIKTRGQQVTLSCSPISGHRSVSWYQQTPGQGLQFLFEYFSETQRNKGNFPGRFSGRQFSNSRSEMNVSTLELGDSALYLCASRGSSSTQYFGPGTRLTVL.

This clonotype was found many times. The chain links TRBV20-1 to TRBJ2-7, with D perhaps assigned TRBD1 or TRBD2 (6 bases each). Germline lookup yields CDR1 DFQATT and CDR2 SNEGSKA (reference sequence). Trimming stripped 3 bases from V and 0 bases from J, with 15 bases between. The CDR3 sequence is 15 residues long. This CDR3 is CSASASGGGSYEQYF. The CDR3 nucleotides are TGCAGTGCTAGTGCTTCAGGAGGGGGCTCCTACGAGCAGTACTTC.

DNA of the CDR3: TGTGCCAGCAGTTACGGCGGGCCTGGAAACACCATATATTTT. It codes for CASSYGGPGNTIYF. This chain connects TRBV12-3 or TRBV12-4 to TRBJ1-3; D not resolved. The CDR3 covers 14 residues. The ends were cut back, 4 bases at V and 2 bases at J, with 9 bases in the middle.

This clonotype was detected a few times. The rearrangement links TRBV19 to TRBJ1-5; D gene uncertain. The V and J ends lost 9 bases and 1 base respectively, with 7 bases between them. The CDR3 totals 12 residues. Germline assignment: CDR1 LNHDA and CDR2 SQIVND (reference sequence). The CDR3 is CASSVSNQPQHF. The CDR3 nucleotides read TGTGCCAGCAGTGTGAGCAATCAGCCCCAGCATTTT.

The J gene is TRBJ1-1, the V gene TRBV7-2; D remains ambiguous. The CDR3 is made up of 14 amino acids. CDR1 is SGHTA and CDR2 is FQGNSA in the germline V gene. V lost 2 bases and J 4 bases, leaving 11 bases between the germline ends. CDR3 region: CASSLKAGSTEAFF. The CDR3 nucleotides are TGTGCCAGCAGCTTAAAAGCTGGAAGCACTGAAGCTTTCTTT.